This TCR beta chain was captured by sequencing in a study of T cells expressing NK-cell markers. Study as a whole: Eight donors were sequenced, of whom seven were HCMV-seropositive, while the remaining one was HCMV-seronegative.

To note about this clonotype: Antigen unknown.

Reanalyzing the 5' RACE reads, TCRdb keeps one entry per CDR3 protein, without DNA. The listing records 500,000 or so distinct CDR3 sequences. Germline V CDR1 and CDR2: GTSNPN, SVGIG (reference sequence). The CDR3 runs to 15 residues. General study results and limits: The CD3+CD56-NKG2C+ fraction of several donors was also led by these clonotypes.

The TCR was taken from a man between 18 and 35 years old in good health. The chain couples TRBV30 to TRBJ2-3; as DNA is missing, the TRBD1 call by TCRdb cannot be tested. Material: blood T cells: a sorted CD56 or NKG2C T cell subset, CD4+ or CD8+ T cells, or bulk PBMC T cells (not recorded which). The CDR3 loop reads CAGWQRRGSTDTQYF.